This TCR beta chain came from a study of blood T cells in healthy people across ages. The authors ran a second PCR of about 6 to 12 cycles using a sample-barcoded 5' primer and a J-beta primer mix. From the 5' RACE reads, TCRdb called clonotypes with MiXCR, one entry per CDR3 protein. The repertoire includes about 1.1 million distinct CDR3 sequences, approximately 38% of them detected once, and less than 15% sits in the top ten. Germline trimming cut 0 bases from V and 0 bases from J; bases unmatched to any gene: 6. Germline CDR1 MNHEY, CDR2 SVGAGI. CDR3 length equals 18 residues. The sample was blood. The sequence came from a man between 18 and 35 years old in good health. This chain connects TRBV6-5 to TRBJ2-3, with 10 bases that match TRBD2. In DNA form, the CDR3 reads TGTGCCAGCAGTTACTCGAGAGCGGGGGGGACTAGCACAGATACGCAGTATTTT. Residues: CASSYSRAGGTSTDTQYF.